This TCR beta chain was sequenced for a study of response to subunit inactivated influenza vaccine. Per the germline V gene, CDR1 is SQVTM and CDR2 is ANQGSEA. The CDR3 length is 13 residues. With V trimmed by 2 bases and J by 5 bases, 4 bases remained unmatched. This clonotype was found many times. Its matching antigen is unknown. TCRdb reprocessed the RT-PCR reads via MiXCR and lists one record per CDR3 protein. The sample records hundreds of thousands of distinct CDR3 sequences, roughly 23% being singletons. The study's findings and limits: The authors proposed limited new T cell recruitment per seasonal influenza vaccination.

This specimen consisted of CD4+ T cells sorted from PBMCs, obtained about 5 days after vaccination. This receptor was identified in a man aged 45 to 65 who received an inactivated influenza vaccine. The chain recombines TRBV29-1 with TRBJ2-3; 7 nucleotides match TRBD1. The CDR3 protein is CSVERGGRDTQYF. DNA of the CDR3: TGCAGCGTTGAAAGAGGGGGCAGAGATACGCAGTATTTT.